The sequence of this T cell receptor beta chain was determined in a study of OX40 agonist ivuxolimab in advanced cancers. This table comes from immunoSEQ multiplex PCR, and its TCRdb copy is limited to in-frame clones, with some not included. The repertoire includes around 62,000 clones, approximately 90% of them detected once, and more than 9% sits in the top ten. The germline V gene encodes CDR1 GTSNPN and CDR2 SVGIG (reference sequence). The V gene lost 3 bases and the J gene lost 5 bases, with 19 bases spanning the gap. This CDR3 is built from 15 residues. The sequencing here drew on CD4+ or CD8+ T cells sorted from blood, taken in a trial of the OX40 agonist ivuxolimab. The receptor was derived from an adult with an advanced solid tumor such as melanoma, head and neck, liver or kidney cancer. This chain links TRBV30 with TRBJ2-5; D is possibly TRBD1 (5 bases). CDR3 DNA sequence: TGTGCCTGGAGGGGGCCGATTGATTTTGAGGAGACCCAGTACTTC. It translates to CAWRGPIDFEETQYF. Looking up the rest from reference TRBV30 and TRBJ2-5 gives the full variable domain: SQTIHQWPATLVQPVGSPLSLECTVEGTSNPNLYWYRQAAGRGLQLLFYSVGIGQISSEVPQNLSASRPQDRQFILSSKKLLLSDSGFYLCAWRGPIDFEETQYFGPGTRLLVL.